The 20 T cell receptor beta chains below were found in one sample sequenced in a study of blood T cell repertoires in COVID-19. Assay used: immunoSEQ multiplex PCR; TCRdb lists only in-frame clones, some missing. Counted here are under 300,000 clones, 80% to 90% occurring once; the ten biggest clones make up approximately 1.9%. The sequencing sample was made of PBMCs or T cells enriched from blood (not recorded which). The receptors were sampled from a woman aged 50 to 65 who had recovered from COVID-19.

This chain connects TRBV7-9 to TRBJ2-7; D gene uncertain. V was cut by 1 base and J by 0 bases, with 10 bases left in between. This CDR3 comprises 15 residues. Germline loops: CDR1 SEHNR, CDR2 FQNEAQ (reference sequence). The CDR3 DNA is TGTGCCAGCAGCTTAGTTGGCCAGATCTCCTACGAGCAGTACTTC. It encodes CASSLVGQISYEQYF.

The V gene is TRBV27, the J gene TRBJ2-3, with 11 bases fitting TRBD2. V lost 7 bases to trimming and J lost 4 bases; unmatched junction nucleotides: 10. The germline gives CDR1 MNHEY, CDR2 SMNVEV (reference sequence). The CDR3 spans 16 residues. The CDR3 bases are TGTGCCAGCACCCCCGTAGCGGGAGGGACGGCAGATACGCAGTATTTT. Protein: CASTPVAGGTADTQYF.

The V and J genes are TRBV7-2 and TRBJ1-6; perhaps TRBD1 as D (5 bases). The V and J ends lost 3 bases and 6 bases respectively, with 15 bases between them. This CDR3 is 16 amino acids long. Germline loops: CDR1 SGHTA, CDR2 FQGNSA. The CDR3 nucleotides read TGTGCCAGCAGCTTTACTTCGACAGTACTTAATTCACCCCTCCACTTT. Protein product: CASSFTSTVLNSPLHF.

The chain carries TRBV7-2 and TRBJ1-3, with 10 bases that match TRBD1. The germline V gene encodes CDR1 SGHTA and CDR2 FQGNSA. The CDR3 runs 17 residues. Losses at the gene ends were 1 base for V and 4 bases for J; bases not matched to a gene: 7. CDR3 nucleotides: TGTGCCAGCAGCTTAGTTATAGGGACAGGGGTGGGAAACACCATATATTTT. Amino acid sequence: CASSLVIGTGVGNTIYF.

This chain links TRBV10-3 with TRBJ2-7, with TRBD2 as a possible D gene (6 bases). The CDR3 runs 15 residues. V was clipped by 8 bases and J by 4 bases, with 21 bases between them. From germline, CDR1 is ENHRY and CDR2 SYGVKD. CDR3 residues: CAIQKPGLGMYEQYF. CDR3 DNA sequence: TGTGCCATCCAAAAGCCGGGACTGGGGATGTACGAGCAGTACTTC.

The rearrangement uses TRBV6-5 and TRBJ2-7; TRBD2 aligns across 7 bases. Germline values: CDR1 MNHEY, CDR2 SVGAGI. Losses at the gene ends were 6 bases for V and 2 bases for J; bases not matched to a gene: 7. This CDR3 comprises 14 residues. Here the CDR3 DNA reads TGTGCCAGCAGCCTGTTAGCGGGCCCCTACGAGCAGTACTTC. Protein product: CASSLLAGPYEQYF.

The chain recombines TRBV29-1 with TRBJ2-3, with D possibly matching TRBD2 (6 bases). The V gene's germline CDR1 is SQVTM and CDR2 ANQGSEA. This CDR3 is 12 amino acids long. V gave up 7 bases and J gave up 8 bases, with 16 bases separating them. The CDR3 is CSAERVGGTQYF. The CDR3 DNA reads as TGCAGCGCGGAGCGGGTGGGGGGTACGCAGTATTTT.

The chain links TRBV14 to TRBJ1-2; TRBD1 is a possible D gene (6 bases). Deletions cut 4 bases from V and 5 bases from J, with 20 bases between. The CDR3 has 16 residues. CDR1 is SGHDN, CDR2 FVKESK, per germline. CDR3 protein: CASSRDTRALGYGYTF. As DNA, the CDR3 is TGTGCCAGCAGCCGGGACACTCGAGCCCTAGGTTATGGCTACACCTTC. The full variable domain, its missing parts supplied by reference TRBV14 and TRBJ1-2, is EAGVTQFPSHSVIEKGQTVTLRCDPISGHDNLYWYRRVMGKEIKFLLHFVKESKQDESGMPNNRFLAERTGGTYSTLKVQPAELEDSGVYFCASSRDTRALGYGYTFGSGTRLTVV.

The CDR3 DNA sequence: TGCGCCAGCAGCTTGGGAGACTCTGGAAACACCATATATTTT. This translates into CASSLGDSGNTIYF. The J gene is TRBJ1-3, the V gene TRBV5-1; the D is unclear. With 0 bases removed from V and 0 bases from J, the gap between germline ends came to 4 bases. CDR3 length: 14 amino acids. Germline V gene sequence: CDR1 SGHRS, CDR2 YFSETQ. Variable domain in full (rest from reference TRBV5-1 and TRBJ1-3): KAGVTQTPRYLIKTRGQQVTLSCSPISGHRSVSWYQQTPGQGLQFLFEYFSETQRNKGNFPGRFSGRQFSNSRSEMNVSTLELGDSALYLCASSLGDSGNTIYFGEGSWLTVV.

The CDR3 loop is CASSFAGVPNTEAFF. CDR3 DNA: TGTGCCAGCAGTTTCGCGGGAGTCCCGAACACTGAAGCTTTCTTT. The genes are TRBV27 and TRBJ1-1, with D uncertain. With 3 bases removed from V and 1 base from J, the gap between germline ends came to 12 bases. The CDR3 totals 15 residues. Germline V gene data show CDR1 as MNHEY and CDR2 as SMNVEV (reference sequence).

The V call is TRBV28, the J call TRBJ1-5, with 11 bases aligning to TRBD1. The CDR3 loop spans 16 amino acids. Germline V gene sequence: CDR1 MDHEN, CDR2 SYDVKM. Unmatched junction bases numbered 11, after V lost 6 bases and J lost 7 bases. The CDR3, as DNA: TGTGCCAGCAGGACCGGGACAGGGGGGATAAACCAGCCCCAGCATTTT. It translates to CASRTGTGGINQPQHF. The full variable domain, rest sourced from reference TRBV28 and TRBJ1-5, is DVKVTQSSRYLVKRTGEKVFLECVQDMDHENMFWYRQDPGLGLRLIYFSYDVKMKEKGDIPEGYSVSREKKERFSLILESASTNQTSMYLCASRTGTGGINQPQHFGDGTRLSIL.

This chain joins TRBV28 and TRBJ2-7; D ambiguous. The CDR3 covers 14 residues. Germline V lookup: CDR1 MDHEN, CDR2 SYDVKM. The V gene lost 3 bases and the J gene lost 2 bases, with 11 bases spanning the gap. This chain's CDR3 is CASSFLHTAYEQYF. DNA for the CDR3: TGTGCCAGCAGTTTTCTCCACACCGCCTACGAGCAGTACTTC.

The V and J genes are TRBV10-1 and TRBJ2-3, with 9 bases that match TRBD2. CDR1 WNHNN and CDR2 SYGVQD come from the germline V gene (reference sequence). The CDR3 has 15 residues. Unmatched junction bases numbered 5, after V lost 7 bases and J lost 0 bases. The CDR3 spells CASTRTSDSTDTQYF. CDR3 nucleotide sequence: TGCGCCAGCACCCGGACTAGCGACAGCACAGATACGCAGTATTTT.

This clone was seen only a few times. As DNA, the CDR3 is TGTGCCAGCAGTGAACGGACAGCGAAATACGAGCAGTACTTC. It is translated as CASSERTAKYEQYF. The chain uses TRBV2 and TRBJ2-7, with a possible D match to TRBD1 (6 bases). There are 14 residues in the CDR3. The germline V gene encodes CDR1 SNHLY and CDR2 FYNNEI. Trimming cost V 2 bases and J 4 bases, with 12 bases left between them. Full variable domain (remainder filled in from reference TRBV2 and TRBJ2-7): EPEVTQTPSHQVTQMGQEVILRCVPISNHLYFYWYRQILGQKVEFLVSFYNNEISEKSEIFDDQFSVERPDGSNFTLKIRSTKLEDSAMYFCASSERTAKYEQYFGPGTRLTVT.

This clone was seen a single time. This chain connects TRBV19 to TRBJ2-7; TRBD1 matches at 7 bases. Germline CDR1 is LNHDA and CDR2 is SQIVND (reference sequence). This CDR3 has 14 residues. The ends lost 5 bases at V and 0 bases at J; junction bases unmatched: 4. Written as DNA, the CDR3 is TGTGCCAGTAGTGTCGGGACAGACTCCTACGAGCAGTACTTC. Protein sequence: CASSVGTDSYEQYF.

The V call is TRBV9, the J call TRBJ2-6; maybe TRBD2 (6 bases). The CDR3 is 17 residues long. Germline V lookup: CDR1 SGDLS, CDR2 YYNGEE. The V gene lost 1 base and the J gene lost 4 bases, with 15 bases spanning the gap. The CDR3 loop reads CASSVLAISSGANVLTF. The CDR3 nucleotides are TGTGCCAGCAGCGTACTAGCGATCTCATCCGGGGCCAACGTCCTGACTTTC.

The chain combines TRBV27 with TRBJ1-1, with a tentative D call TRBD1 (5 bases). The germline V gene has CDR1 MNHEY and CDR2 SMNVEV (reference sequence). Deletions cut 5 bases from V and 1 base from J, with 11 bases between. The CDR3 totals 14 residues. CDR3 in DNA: TGTGCCAGCAGTGTCTCCGGGGGGAACACTGAAGCTTTCTTT. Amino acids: CASSVSGGNTEAFF.

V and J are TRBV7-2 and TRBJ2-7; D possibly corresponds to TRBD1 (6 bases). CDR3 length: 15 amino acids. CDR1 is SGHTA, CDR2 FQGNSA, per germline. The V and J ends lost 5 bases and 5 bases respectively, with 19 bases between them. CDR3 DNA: TGTGCCAGCAGCCCCCCGGGACACGCCGAGGACGAGCAGTACTTC. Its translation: CASSPPGHAEDEQYF.

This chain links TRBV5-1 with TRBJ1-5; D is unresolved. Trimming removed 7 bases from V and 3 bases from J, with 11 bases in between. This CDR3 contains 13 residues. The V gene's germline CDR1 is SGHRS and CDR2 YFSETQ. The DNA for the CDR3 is TGCGCCAGCCGCTACTCGGTCAATCAGCCCCAGCATTTT. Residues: CASRYSVNQPQHF. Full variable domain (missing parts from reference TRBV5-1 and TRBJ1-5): KAGVTQTPRYLIKTRGQQVTLSCSPISGHRSVSWYQQTPGQGLQFLFEYFSETQRNKGNFPGRFSGRQFSNSRSEMNVSTLELGDSALYLCASRYSVNQPQHFGDGTRLSIL.

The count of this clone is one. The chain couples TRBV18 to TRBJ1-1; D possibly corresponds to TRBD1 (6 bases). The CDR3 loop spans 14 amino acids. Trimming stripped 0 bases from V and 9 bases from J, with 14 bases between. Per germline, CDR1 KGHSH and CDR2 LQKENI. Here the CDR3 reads CASSPPGDTGQAFF. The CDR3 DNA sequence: TGTGCCAGCTCACCACCGGGGGACACAGGGCAAGCTTTCTTT.